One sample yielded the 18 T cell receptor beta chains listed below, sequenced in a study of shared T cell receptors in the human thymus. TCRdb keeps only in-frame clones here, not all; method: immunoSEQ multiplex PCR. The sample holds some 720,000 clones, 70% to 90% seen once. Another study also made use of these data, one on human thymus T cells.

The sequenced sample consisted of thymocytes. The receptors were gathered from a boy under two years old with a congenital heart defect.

Written as DNA, the CDR3 is TGTGCCAGCAGTTTTTGGGACAGGGGGGACCATCAGCCCCAGCATTTT. It specifies CASSFWDRGDHQPQHF. The chain has TRBV28 and TRBJ1-5, with 11 bases identical to TRBD1. V lost 3 bases, J lost 5 bases, and 6 bases stayed unmatched. CDR3 length: 16 residues. From germline, CDR1 is MDHEN and CDR2 SYDVKM.

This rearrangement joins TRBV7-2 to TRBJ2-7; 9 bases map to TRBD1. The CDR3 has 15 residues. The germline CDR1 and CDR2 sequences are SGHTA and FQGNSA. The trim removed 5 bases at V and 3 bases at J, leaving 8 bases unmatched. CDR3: CASSLAGTGSYEQYF. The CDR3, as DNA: TGTGCCAGCAGCCTGGCCGGGACAGGGAGCTACGAGCAGTACTTC.

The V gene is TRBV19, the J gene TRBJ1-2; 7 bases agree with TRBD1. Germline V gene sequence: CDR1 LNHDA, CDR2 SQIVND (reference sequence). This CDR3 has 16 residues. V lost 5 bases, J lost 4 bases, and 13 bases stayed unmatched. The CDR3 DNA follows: TGTGCCAGTAGTCCCAGAGGGACAGCGCCCCGCTATGGCTACACCTTC. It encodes CASSPRGTAPRYGYTF.

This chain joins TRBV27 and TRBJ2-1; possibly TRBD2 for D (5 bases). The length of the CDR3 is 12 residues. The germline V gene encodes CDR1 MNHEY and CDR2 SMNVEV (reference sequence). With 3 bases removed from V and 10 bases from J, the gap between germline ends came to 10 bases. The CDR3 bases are TGTGCCAGCAGTTTCGCCGGGGAGGAGCAGTTCTTC. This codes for CASSFAGEEQFF.

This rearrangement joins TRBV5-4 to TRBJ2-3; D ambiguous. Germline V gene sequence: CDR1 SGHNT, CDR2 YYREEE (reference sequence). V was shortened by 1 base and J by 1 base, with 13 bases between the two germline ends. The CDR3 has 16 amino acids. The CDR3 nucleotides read TGTGCCAGCAGCTTGTGGTCAGCGCTTGGCACAGATACGCAGTATTTT. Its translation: CASSLWSALGTDTQYF.

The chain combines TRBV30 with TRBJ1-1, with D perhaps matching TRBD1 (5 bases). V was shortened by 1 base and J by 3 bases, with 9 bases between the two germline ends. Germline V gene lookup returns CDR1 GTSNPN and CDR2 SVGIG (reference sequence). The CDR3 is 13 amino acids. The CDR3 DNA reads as TGTGCCTGGAGTGAGCAAGGGGACACTGAAGCTTTCTTT. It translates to CAWSEQGDTEAFF. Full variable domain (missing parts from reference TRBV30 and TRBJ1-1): SQTIHQWPATLVQPVGSPLSLECTVEGTSNPNLYWYRQAAGRGLQLLFYSVGIGQISSEVPQNLSASRPQDRQFILSSKKLLLSDSGFYLCAWSEQGDTEAFFGQGTRLTVV.

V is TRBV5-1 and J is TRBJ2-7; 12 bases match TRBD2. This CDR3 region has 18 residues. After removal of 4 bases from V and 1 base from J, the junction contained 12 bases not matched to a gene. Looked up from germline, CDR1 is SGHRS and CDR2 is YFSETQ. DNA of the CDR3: TGCGCCAGCAGCCACAGACTAGCGGGAGTAGGCGTGTCCTACGAGCAGTACTTC. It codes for CASSHRLAGVGVSYEQYF.

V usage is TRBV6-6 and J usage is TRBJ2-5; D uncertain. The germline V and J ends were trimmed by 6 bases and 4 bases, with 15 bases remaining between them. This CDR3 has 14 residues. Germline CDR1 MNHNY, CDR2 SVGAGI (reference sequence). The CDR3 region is CASSRRVDRETQYF. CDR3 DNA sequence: TGTGCCAGCAGCCGACGGGTAGATCGAGAGACCCAGTACTTC.

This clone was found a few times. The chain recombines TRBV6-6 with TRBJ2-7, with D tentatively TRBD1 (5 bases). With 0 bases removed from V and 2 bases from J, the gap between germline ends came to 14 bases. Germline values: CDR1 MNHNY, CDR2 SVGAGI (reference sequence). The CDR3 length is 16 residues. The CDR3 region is CASSYSSDRDPYEQYF. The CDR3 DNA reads TGTGCCAGCAGTTACTCTTCCGACAGAGACCCCTACGAGCAGTACTTC.

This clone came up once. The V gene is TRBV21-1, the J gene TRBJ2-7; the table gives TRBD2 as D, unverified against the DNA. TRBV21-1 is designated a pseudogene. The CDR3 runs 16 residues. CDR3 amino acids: CATYRDGSGRAYEQYF. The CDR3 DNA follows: TGTGCCACCTACCGGGACGGTAGCGGGAGGGCCTACGAGCAGTACTTC.

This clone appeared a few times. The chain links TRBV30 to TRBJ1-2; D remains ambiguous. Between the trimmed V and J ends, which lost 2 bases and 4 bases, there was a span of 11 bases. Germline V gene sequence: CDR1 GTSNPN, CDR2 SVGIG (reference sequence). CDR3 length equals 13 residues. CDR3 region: CAWSSDRFYGYTF. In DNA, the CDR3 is TGTGCCTGGAGTTCCGATAGATTCTATGGCTACACCTTC.

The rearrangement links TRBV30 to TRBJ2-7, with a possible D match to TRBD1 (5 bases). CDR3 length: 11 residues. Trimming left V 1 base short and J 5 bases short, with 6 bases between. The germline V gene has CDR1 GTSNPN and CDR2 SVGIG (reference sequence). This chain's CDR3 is CAWSDRHEQYF. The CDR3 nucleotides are TGTGCCTGGAGTGACAGGCACGAGCAGTACTTC.

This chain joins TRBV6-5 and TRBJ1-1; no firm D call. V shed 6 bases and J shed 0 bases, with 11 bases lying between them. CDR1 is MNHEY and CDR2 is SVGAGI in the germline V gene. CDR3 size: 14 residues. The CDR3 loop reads CASSRQFMNTEAFF. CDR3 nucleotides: TGTGCCAGCAGCCGCCAGTTCATGAACACTGAAGCTTTCTTT.

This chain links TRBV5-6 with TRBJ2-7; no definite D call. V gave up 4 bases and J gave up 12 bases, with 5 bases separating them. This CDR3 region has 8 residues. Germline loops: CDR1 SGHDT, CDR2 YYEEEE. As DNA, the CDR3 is TGTGCCAGCAGCCTTTCGTACTTC. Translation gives CASSLSYF. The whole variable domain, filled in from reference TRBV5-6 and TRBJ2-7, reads DAGVTQSPTHLIKTRGQQVTLRCSPKSGHDTVSWYQQALGQGPQFIFQYYEEEERQRGNFPDRFSGHQFPNYSSELNVNALLLGDSALYLCASSLSYFGPGTRLTVT.

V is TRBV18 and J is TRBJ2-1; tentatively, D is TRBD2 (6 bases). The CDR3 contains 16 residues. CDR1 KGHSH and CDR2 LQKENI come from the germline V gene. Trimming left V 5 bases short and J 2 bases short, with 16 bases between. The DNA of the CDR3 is TGTGCCAGCTCATTTCGGAGGGCCTGGACCTACAATGAGCAGTTCTTC. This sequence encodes CASSFRRAWTYNEQFF.

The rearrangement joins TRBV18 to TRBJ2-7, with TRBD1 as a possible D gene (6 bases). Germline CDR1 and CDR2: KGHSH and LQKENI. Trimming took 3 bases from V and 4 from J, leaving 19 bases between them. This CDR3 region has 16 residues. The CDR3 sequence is CASSPGRHQGSYEQYF. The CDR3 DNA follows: TGTGCCAGCTCACCGGGTCGACACCAGGGGAGTTACGAGCAGTACTTC.

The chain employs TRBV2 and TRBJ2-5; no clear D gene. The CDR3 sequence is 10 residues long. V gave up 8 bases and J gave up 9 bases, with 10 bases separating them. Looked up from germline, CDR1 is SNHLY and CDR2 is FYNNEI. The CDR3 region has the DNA TGTGCCAGCCACAGTGGGTCCCAGTACTTC. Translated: CASHSGSQYF.

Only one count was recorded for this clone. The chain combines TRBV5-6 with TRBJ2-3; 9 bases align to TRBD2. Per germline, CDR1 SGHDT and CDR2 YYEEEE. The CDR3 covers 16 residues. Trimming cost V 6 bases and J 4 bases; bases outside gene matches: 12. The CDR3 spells CASTPGLAPLPDTQYF. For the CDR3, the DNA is TGTGCCAGCACCCCAGGACTAGCGCCCCTCCCAGATACGCAGTATTTT.